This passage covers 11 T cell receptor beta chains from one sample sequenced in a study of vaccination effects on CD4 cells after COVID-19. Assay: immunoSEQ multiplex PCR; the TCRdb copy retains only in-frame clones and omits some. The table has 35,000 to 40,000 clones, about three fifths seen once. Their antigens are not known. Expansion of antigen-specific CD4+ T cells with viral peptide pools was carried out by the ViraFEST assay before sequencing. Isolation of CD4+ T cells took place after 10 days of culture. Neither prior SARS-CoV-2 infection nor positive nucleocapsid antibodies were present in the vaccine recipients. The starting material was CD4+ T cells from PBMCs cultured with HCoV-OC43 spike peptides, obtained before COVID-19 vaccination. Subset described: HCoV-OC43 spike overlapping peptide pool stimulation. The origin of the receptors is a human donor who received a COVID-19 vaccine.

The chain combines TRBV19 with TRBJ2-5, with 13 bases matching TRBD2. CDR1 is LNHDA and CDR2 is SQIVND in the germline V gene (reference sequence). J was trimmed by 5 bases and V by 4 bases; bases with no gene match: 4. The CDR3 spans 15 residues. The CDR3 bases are TGTGCCAGTAGTACTGGACTAGCGGGAGCGGAGACCCAGTACTTC. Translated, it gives CASSTGLAGAETQYF.

CDR3 sequence reads: CASSVATGAGTGELFF. The DNA for the CDR3 is TGTGCCAGCAGCGTAGCTACGGGAGCAGGCACCGGGGAGCTGTTTTTT. V is TRBV9 and J is TRBJ2-2; perhaps TRBD2 as D (6 bases). Trimming stripped 0 bases from V and 4 bases from J, with 13 bases between. CDR1 and CDR2 from the germline V gene are SGDLS and YYNGEE. The CDR3 consists of 16 residues.

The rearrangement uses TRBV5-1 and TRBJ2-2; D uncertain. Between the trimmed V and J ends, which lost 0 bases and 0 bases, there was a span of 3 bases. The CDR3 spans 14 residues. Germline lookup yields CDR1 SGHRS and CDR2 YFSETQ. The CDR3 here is CASSLAPNTGELFF. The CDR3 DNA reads TGCGCCAGCAGCTTGGCTCCGAACACCGGGGAGCTGTTTTTT.

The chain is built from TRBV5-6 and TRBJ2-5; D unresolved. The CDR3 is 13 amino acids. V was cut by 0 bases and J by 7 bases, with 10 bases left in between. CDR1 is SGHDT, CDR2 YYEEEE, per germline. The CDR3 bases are TGTGCCAGCAGCTTGGCGGCCCATGGGACCCAGTACTTC. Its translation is CASSLAAHGTQYF.

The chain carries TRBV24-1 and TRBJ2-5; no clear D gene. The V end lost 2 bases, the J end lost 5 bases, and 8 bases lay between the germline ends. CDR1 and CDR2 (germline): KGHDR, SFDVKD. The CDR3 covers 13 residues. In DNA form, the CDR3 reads TGTGCCACCAGTGATTCCAATTCGGAGACCCAGTACTTC. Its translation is CATSDSNSETQYF.

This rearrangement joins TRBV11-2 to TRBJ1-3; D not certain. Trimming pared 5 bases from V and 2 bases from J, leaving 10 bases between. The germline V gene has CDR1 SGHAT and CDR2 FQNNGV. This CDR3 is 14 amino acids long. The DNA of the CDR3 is TGTGCCAGCAGCCTGGGAGTCCCTGGAAACACCATATATTTT. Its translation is CASSLGVPGNTIYF.

The CDR3 here is CASSQDPGQGDNEQFF. CDR3 bases: TGTGCCAGCAGCCAAGATCCGGGACAGGGGGACAATGAGCAGTTCTTC. The V call is TRBV14, the J call TRBJ2-1, with 11 bases lining up with TRBD1. J gave up 5 bases and V 0 bases, and 3 bases lay outside the gene matches. In germline, CDR1 is SGHDN, CDR2 FVKESK. This CDR3 is 16 amino acids long.

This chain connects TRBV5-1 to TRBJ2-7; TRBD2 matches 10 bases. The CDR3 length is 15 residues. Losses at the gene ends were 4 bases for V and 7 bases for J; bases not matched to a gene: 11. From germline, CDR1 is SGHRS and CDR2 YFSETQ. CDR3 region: CASSVSGLARMEQYF. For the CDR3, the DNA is TGCGCCAGCAGCGTCTCGGGACTAGCGCGGATGGAGCAGTACTTC.

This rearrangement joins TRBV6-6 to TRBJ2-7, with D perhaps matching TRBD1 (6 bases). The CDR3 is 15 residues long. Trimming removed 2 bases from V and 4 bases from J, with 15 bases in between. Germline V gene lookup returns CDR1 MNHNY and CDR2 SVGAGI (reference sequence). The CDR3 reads CASSYLLQGPYEQYF. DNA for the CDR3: TGTGCCAGCAGTTACCTTCTACAGGGACCGTACGAGCAGTACTTC.

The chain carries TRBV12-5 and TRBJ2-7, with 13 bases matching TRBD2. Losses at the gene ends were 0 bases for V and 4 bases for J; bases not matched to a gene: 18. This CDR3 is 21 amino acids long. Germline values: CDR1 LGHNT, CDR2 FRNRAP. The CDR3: CASGLVPTGLAGAQSRYEQYF. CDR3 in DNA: TGTGCTAGTGGTTTGGTCCCGACCGGACTAGCGGGAGCTCAATCACGGTACGAGCAGTACTTC.

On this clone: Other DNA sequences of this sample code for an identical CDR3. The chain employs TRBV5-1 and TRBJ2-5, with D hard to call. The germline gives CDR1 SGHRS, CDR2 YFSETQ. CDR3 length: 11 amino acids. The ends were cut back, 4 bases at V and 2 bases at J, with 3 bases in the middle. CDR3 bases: TGCGCCAGCAGCCTACAAGAGACCCAGTACTTC. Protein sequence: CASSLQETQYF.